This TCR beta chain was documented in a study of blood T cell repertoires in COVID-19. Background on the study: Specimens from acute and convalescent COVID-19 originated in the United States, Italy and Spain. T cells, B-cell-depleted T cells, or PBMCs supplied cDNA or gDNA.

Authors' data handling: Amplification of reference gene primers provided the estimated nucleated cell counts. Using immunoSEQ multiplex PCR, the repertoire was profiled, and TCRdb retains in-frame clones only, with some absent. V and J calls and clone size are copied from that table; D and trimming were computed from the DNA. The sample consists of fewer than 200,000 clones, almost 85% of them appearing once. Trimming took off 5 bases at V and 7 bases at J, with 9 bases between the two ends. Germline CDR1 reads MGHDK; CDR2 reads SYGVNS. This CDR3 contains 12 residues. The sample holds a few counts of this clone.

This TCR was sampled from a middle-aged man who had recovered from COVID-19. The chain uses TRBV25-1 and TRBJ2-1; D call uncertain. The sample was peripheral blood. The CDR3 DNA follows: TGTGCCAGCAGTTTATTCTTGAATGAGCAGTTCTTC. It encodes CASSLFLNEQFF.